This T cell receptor beta chain is from a study of T cells in Graves' hyperthyroidism and ophthalmopathy. Study-wide findings and caveats: Ophthalmopathy prediction by the model preceded onset by a median about 6 months.

Trimming pared 4 bases from V and 4 bases from J, leaving 10 bases between. CDR3 length equals 14 residues. This clonotype occurred many times. Its antigen remains unknown. Uncontrolled infection, other autoimmune disease, pregnancy or lactation barred patients from enrollment. Clinical symptoms, serum thyroxine and TRAb, thyroid ultrasound and orbital computed tomography together formed the diagnostic basis. Using RNA transcripts as the source, TCR beta CDR3 regions were amplified. The HTBI primer set served for first-round RT-PCR of the TCR CDR3. Using its own MiXCR run on the multiplex PCR reads, TCRdb lists one record per CDR3 protein. The sample has about 300,000 distinct CDR3 sequences; roughly an eighth are singletons.

Sequencing was done on a sample of blood. The clonotype comes from a woman in her forties with Graves' hyperthyroidism. The chain is built from TRBV12-3 or TRBV12-4 and TRBJ1-4; D possibly corresponds to TRBD1 (5 bases). The CDR3: CASSSTQGNEKLFF. CDR3 in DNA: TGTGCCAGCAGTTCAACTCAGGGTAATGAAAAACTGTTTTTT.